This TCR beta chain was obtained from a study of Graves' ophthalmopathy and Graves' hyperthyroidism. Study-wide findings and caveats: This model predicted ophthalmopathy progression (sensitivity 70% to 71%, specificity 72% to 80%).

Eligible hyperthyroidism cases comprised new diagnoses of under 2 months' duration in individuals aged 18 to 65. Other autoimmune diseases, uncontrolled infections, pregnancy and lactation each led to patient exclusion. The sequenced template was RNA, covering the TCR beta CDR3 region. HTBI primers were employed in first-round RT-PCR, then a second-round multiplex PCR followed. Each CDR3 protein gets one entry after TCRdb re-called the multiplex PCR reads with MiXCR. The data contain 580,000 or so distinct CDR3 sequences, under 40% of them singletons. This clonotype was seen repeatedly, ten times or more. Its antigen is not known. Sequencing was performed on peripheral blood or thyroid tissue (not recorded which). This TCR was recovered from an adult man with Graves' hyperthyroidism.

CDR3 sequence: CASSLEAGLMNTEAFF. In nucleotides, the CDR3 is TGTGCCAGCAGCTTAGAGGCAGGATTAATGAACACTGAAGCTTTCTTT. This chain links TRBV7-2 with TRBJ1-1, with unresolved D. The V and J ends lost 1 base and 0 bases respectively, with 12 bases between them. The germline V gene encodes CDR1 SGHTA and CDR2 FQGNSA. This CDR3 has 16 residues.